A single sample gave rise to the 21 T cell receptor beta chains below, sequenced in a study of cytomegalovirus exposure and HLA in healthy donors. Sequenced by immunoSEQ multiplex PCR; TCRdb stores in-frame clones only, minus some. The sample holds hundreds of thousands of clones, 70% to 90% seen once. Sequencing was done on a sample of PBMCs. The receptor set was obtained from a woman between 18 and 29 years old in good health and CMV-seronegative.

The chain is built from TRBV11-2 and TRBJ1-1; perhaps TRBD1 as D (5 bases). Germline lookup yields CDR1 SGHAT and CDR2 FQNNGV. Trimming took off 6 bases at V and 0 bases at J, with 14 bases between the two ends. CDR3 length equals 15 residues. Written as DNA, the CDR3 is TGTGCCAGCAGTCCCCGCAGGGTAATGAACACTGAAGCTTTCTTT. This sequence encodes CASSPRRVMNTEAFF.

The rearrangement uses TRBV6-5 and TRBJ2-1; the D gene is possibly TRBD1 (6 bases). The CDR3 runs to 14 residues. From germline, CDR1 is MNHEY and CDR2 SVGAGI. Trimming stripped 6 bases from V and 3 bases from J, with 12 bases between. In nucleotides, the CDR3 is TGTGCCAGCAGCCCAGGACAGTTCTACAATGAGCAGTTCTTC. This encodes CASSPGQFYNEQFF.

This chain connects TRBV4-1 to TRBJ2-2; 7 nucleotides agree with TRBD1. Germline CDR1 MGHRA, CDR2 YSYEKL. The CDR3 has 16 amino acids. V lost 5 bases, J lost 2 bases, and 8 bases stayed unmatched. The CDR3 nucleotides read TGCGCCAGCAGCGCTGAGGGACAGATAAACACCGGGGAGCTGTTTTTT. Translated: CASSAEGQINTGELFF.

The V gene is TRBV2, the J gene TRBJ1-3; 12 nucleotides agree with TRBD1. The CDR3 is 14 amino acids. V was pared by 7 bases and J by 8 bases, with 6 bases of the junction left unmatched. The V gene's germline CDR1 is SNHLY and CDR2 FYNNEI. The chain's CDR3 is CASNWDRGLDTIYF. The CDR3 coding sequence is TGTGCCAGCAATTGGGACAGGGGGCTAGACACCATATATTTT.

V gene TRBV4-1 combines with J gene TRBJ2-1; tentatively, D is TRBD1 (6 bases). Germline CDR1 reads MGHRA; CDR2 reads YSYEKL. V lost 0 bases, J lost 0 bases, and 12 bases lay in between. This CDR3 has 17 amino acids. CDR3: CASSQEAGASSYNEQFF. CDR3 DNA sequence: TGCGCCAGCAGCCAAGAGGCAGGGGCCTCCTCCTACAATGAGCAGTTCTTC.

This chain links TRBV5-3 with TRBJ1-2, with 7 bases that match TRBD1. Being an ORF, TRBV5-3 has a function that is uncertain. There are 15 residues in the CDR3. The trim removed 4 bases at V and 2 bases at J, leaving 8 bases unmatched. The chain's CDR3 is CARSGGRQGNYGYTF. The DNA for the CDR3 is TGTGCCAGAAGCGGGGGTCGACAGGGAAACTATGGCTACACCTTC.

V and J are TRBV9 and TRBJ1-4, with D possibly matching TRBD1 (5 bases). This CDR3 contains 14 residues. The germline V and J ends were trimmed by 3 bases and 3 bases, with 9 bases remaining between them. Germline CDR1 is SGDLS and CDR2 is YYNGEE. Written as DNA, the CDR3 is TGTGCCAGCAGCGCCGGGGGGGCTAATGAAAAACTGTTTTTT. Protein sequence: CASSAGGANEKLFF.

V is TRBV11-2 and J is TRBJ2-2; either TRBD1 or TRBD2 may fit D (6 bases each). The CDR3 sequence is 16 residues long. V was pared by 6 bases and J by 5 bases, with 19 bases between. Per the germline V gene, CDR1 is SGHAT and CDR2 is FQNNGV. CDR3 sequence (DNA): TGTGCCAGCAGACCATCATCTTCGGGGGCAACCGGGGAGCTGTTTTTT. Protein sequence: CASRPSSSGATGELFF. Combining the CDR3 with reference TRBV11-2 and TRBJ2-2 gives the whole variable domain EAGVAQSPRYKIIEKRQSVAFWCNPISGHATLYWYQQILGQGPKLLIQFQNNGVVDDSQLPKDRFSAERLKGVDSTLKIQPAKLEDSAVYLCASRPSSSGATGELFFGEGSRLTVL.

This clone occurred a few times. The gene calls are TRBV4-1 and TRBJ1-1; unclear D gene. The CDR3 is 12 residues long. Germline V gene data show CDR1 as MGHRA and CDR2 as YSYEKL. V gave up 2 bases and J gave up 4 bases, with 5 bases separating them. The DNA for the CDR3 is TGCGCCAGCAGCCAACGAGGCACTGAAGCTTTCTTT. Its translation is CASSQRGTEAFF.

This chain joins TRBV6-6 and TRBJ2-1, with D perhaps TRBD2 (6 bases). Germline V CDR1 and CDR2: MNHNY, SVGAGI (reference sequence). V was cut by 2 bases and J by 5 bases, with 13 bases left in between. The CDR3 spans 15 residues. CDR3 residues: CASSYGPGGDNEQFF. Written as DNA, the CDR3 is TGTGCCAGCAGTTACGGTCCCGGGGGAGACAATGAGCAGTTCTTC.

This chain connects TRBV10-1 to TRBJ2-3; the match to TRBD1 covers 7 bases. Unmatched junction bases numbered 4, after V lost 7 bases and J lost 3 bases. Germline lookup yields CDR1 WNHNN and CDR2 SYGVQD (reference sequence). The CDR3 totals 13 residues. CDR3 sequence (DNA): TGCGCCAGCACCGAGGGGGCTACAGATACGCAGTATTTT. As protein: CASTEGATDTQYF.

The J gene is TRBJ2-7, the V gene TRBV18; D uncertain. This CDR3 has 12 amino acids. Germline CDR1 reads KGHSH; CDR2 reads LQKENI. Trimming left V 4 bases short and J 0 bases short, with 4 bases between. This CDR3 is CASSRPSYEQYF. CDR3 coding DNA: TGTGCCAGCTCACGCCCCTCCTACGAGCAGTACTTC.

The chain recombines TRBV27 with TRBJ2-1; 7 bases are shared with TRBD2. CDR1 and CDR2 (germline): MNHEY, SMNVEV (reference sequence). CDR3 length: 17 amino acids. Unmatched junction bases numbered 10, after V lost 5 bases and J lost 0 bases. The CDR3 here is CASSRALGGSSYNEQFF. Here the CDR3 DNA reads TGTGCCAGCAGTCGGGCTTTGGGGGGGAGCTCCTACAATGAGCAGTTCTTC.

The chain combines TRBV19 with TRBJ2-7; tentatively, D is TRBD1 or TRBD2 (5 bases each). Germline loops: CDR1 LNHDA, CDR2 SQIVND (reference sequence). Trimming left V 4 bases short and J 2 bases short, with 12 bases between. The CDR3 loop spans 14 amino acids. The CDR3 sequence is CASSTGTGTYEQYF. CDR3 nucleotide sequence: TGTGCCAGTAGTACCGGGACGGGAACCTACGAGCAGTACTTC.

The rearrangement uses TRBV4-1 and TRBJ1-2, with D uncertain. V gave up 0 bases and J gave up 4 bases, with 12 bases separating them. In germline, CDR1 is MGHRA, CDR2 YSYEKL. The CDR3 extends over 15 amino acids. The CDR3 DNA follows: TGCGCCAGCAGCCAAGATTGGGCAGGCACCTATGGCTACACCTTC. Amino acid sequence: CASSQDWAGTYGYTF.

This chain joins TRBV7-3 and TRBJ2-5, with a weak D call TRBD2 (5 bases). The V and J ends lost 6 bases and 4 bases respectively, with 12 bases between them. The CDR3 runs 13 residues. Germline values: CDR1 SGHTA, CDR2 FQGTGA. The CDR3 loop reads CASSLVEGETQYF. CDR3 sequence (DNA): TGTGCCAGCAGTCTAGTCGAGGGAGAGACCCAGTACTTC. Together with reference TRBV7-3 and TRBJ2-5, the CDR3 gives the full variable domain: GAGVSQTPSNKVTEKGKYVELRCDPISGHTALYWYRQSLGQGPEFLIYFQGTGAADDSGLPNDRFFAVRPEGSVSTLKIQRTERGDSAVYLCASSLVEGETQYFGPGTRLLVL.

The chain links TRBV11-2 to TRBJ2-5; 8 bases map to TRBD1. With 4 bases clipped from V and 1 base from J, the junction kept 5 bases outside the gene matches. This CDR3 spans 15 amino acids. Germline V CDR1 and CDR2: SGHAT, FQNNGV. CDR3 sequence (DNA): TGTGCCAGCAGCTCATGGACAGGGCGCCAAGAGACCCAGTACTTC. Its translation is CASSSWTGRQETQYF.

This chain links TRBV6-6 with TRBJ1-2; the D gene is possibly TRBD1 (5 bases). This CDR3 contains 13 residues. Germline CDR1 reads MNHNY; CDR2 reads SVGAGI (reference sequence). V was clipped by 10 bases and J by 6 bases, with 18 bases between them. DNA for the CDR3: TGTGCCACCTTACGACAGACACGGGATGGCTACACCTTC. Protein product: CATLRQTRDGYTF.

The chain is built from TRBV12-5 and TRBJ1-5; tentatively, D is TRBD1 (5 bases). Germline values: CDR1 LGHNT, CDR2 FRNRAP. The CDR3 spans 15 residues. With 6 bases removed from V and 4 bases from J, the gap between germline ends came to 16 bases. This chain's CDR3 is CASGPHETDNQPQHF. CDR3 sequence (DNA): TGTGCTAGTGGCCCCCATGAGACAGATAATCAGCCCCAGCATTTT.

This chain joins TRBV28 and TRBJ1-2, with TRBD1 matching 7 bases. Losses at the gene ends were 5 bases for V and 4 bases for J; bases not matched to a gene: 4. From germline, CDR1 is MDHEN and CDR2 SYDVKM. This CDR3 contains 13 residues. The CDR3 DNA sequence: TGTGCCAGCAGTCCGGGACAGCCCTATGGCTACACCTTC. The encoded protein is CASSPGQPYGYTF.

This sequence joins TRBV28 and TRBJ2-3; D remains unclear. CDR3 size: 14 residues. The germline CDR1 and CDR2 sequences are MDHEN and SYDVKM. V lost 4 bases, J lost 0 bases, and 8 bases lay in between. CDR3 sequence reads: CASSSETSTDTQYF. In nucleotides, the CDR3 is TGTGCCAGCAGTTCGGAAACTAGCACAGATACGCAGTATTTT.